This TCR beta chain was observed in a study of response to subunit inactivated influenza vaccine. This clonotype was seen more than once but under ten times. Its antigen is still unknown. General observations from the study: Each seasonal influenza vaccination recruits few new T cells, the authors suggested.

Each CDR3 protein is one row after TCRdb ran MiXCR on the RT-PCR reads. The sample lists about 180,000 distinct CDR3 sequences; approximately 9.2% were seen once. Trimming at V came to 5 bases and at J to 3 bases, leaving 8 bases not matched to a gene. This CDR3 has 15 residues. Germline assignment: CDR1 LGHNA and CDR2 YNFKEQ. Sequenced here: non-naive T cells sorted from PBMCs, sampled on the day of vaccination. The chain couples TRBV4-2 to TRBJ2-5, with 8 bases that match TRBD2. This TCR was recovered from a man in his forties or fifties who received an inactivated influenza vaccine. The CDR3 loop reads CASSRTGGIKETQYF. The CDR3 DNA reads as TGTGCCAGCAGCAGAACGGGGGGGATCAAAGAGACCCAGTACTTC.